This TCR beta chain is from a study of OX40 agonist ivuxolimab in advanced cancers. Study-wide background: Prior checkpoint blockade (anti-PD-1, anti-PD-L1 or anti-CTLA-4) was permitted; 40% had it.

The assay was immunoSEQ multiplex PCR, and TCRdb's table has in-frame clones only and misses some. Seen here are approximately 82,000 clones, more than 70% observed once, and the top ten hold about a tenth. CDR3 length: 16 amino acids. Germline CDR1 is MDHEN and CDR2 is SYDVKM. The V end was cut by 6 bases, the J end by 3 bases, with 21 bases between. J is TRBJ2-7 and V is TRBV28, with D possibly being TRBD1 (5 bases). The sample consisted of CD4+ or CD8+ T cells sorted from blood, taken in a trial of the OX40 agonist ivuxolimab. The origin of this receptor is an adult with an advanced solid tumor such as melanoma, head and neck, liver or kidney cancer. The chain's CDR3 is CASSSPLIGELYEQYF. The CDR3 DNA is TGTGCCAGCAGCTCTCCCCTCATAGGGGAACTCTACGAGCAGTACTTC.